This T cell receptor (beta chain) was captured by sequencing in a study of Ad26.COV2.S vaccination and SARS-CoV-2 variants. With regard to this clone: The antigen is unknown.

This CDR3 is built from 15 residues. Trimming took 3 bases from V and 5 from J; bases not matched to a gene: 6. Germline assignment: CDR1 KGHSH and CDR2 LQKENI. The study, taken as a whole, reports: Placebo recipients showed lower spike-specific TCR breadth than vaccinees.

Clones were sequenced by immunoSEQ multiplex PCR, and TCRdb holds only the in-frame ones, with some missing. Found here are roughly 330,000 clones, 90% of them singletons; the top ten hold approximately 5%. Treatment noted: 15 to 20 received Ad26.COV2.S at low or high dose, single or two shots; about 5 received placebo; per-sample allocation not given. The samples date from day 63 after the first vaccine or placebo injection. The material sequenced was peripheral blood, taken in a trial of Ad26.COV2.S vaccine versus placebo. This sequence originates from a person between 18 and 65 years old who received the Ad26.COV2.S COVID-19 vaccine or a placebo. The rearrangement joins TRBV18 to TRBJ2-3; 9 nucleotides line up with TRBD1. In nucleotides, the CDR3 is TGTGCCAGCTCACCCCAACAGGGGGCTGAAGATACGCAGTATTTT. This translates into CASSPQQGAEDTQYF.